This T cell receptor (beta chain) was sequenced during a study of OX40 agonist ivuxolimab in advanced cancers. The protocol was immunoSEQ multiplex PCR, while the TCRdb copy is restricted to in-frame clones and leaves out a portion. The sample carries about 79,000 clones, approximately 85% recorded once. Trimming shortened V by 3 bases and J by 7 bases, and 16 bases separated the two germline ends. CDR1 and CDR2 from the germline V gene are LNHDA and SQIVND (reference sequence). The CDR3 sequence is 15 residues long. This chain links TRBV19 with TRBJ2-1, with D maybe TRBD1 (6 bases). The receptor was isolated from an adult with an advanced solid tumor such as melanoma, head and neck, liver or kidney cancer. Sequencing was performed on CD4+ or CD8+ T cells sorted from blood, taken in a trial of the OX40 agonist ivuxolimab. CDR3: CASSMGQGFINEQFF. Here the CDR3 DNA reads TGTGCCAGTAGTATGGGGCAGGGGTTTATAAATGAGCAGTTCTTC.